This note documents a single TCR beta chain sequence. The entry originates in a study of blood T cells in healthy people across ages. For the second PCR, which ran for roughly 6 to 12 cycles, a sample-barcoded 5' primer and a J-beta primer mix were used. One entry per CDR3 protein, called by TCRdb with MiXCR from the 5' RACE reads. Counted here are hundreds of thousands of distinct CDR3 sequences, roughly 25% occurring once; the ten biggest clones make up 3%. This CDR3 has 12 amino acids. The germline gives CDR1 DFQATT, CDR2 SNEGSKA (reference sequence). The V and J ends lost 7 bases and 6 bases respectively, with 15 bases between them. These data were also reused for a study on T cells of mothers and their children. As reported in that work: Related and unrelated pairs show similar thymic shaping of TCR recombination output. Overlap in related mother-child pairs always slightly exceeded unrelated pairs, never significantly. Detection yielded no persistent microchimeric T cell clones.

The chain combines TRBV20-1 with TRBJ1-2; TRBD1 might be the D (6 bases). This TCR derives from a boy between 10 and 17 years old in good health. What was sequenced was blood. DNA for the CDR3: TGCAGTGGCAAACAGGGAGTCCATGGCTACACCTTC. This codes for CSGKQGVHGYTF.